These 13 T cell receptor beta chains were all obtained from the same sample, sequenced in a study of cytomegalovirus exposure and HLA in healthy donors. Researchers ran the PCR with 60 Vbeta and 13 Jbeta primers. The assay was immunoSEQ multiplex PCR, and TCRdb's table has in-frame clones only and misses some. The sample contains 64,000 or so clones, about 85% of which appear only once. The sample comprised PBMCs. The receptors derive from a female donor in good health and CMV-seronegative.

This clone was counted a few times. This chain joins TRBV2 and TRBJ1-2; D call uncertain. V lost 4 bases and J 2 bases, leaving 8 bases between the germline ends. Germline CDR1 SNHLY, CDR2 FYNNEI. The CDR3 is 13 residues long. CDR3 sequence reads: CASSGGSNYGYTF. CDR3 coding DNA: TGTGCCAGCAGTGGAGGTTCCAACTATGGCTACACCTTC.

This sequence joins TRBV30 and TRBJ1-1; TRBD1 agrees at 8 bases. CDR1 is GTSNPN and CDR2 is SVGIG in the germline V gene (reference sequence). Trimming removed 8 bases from V and 3 bases from J; junction bases left unmatched: 14. CDR3 length: 15 amino acids. CDR3 in amino acids: CAHGTGVAWDTEAFF. In nucleotides, the CDR3 is TGTGCCCACGGGACAGGAGTAGCATGGGACACTGAAGCTTTCTTT.

The chain uses TRBV6-1 and TRBJ2-7; no firm D call. Per the germline V gene, CDR1 is MNHNS and CDR2 is SASEGT. This CDR3 has 15 amino acids. Trimming stripped 6 bases from V and 2 bases from J, with 17 bases between. The CDR3 DNA follows: TGTGCCAGCAGACAAGACACCTCTCTTGCCTACGAGCAGTACTTC. Amino acids: CASRQDTSLAYEQYF.

The chain combines TRBV6-5 with TRBJ1-1; D might be TRBD1 (5 bases). CDR1 and CDR2 from the germline V gene are MNHEY and SVGAGI. The CDR3 is made up of 16 amino acids. V lost 1 base and J lost 6, with 18 bases in between. The CDR3 protein is CASSYFLGEVWAEAFF. CDR3 bases: TGTGCCAGCAGTTACTTCCTAGGGGAGGTGTGGGCTGAAGCTTTCTTT.

V gene TRBV30 combines with J gene TRBJ2-7; 12 bases align to TRBD2. The trim removed 6 bases at V and 6 bases at J, leaving 3 bases unmatched. This CDR3 contains 12 residues. The germline CDR1 and CDR2 sequences are GTSNPN and SVGIG (reference sequence). CDR3 loop: CACLAGGSEQYF. The CDR3 DNA follows: TGTGCCTGTCTAGCGGGAGGGTCCGAGCAGTACTTC. Using reference TRBV30 and TRBJ2-7 for the parts outside the CDR3, the full variable domain is SQTIHQWPATLVQPVGSPLSLECTVEGTSNPNLYWYRQAAGRGLQLLFYSVGIGQISSEVPQNLSASRPQDRQFILSSKKLLLSDSGFYLCACLAGGSEQYFGPGTRLTVT.

The chain has TRBV7-3 and TRBJ2-1, with D possibly TRBD1 on 5 matching bases. V shed 1 base and J shed 7 bases, with 17 bases lying between them. There are 16 residues in the CDR3. CDR1 is SGHTA and CDR2 is FQGTGA in the germline V gene. This CDR3 reads CASSLIGGAAGNEQFF. In DNA, the CDR3 is TGTGCCAGCAGCTTAATCGGCGGCGCGGCAGGGAATGAGCAGTTCTTC.

This sequence joins TRBV11-1 and TRBJ1-2; D gene unclear. The germline V gene has CDR1 SGHAT and CDR2 FQDESV (reference sequence). V lost 5 bases and J lost 1, with 8 bases in between. This CDR3 is 13 amino acids long. In DNA, the CDR3 is TGTGCCAGCAGCCACGGAGTTAACTATGGCTACACCTTC. It yields the protein CASSHGVNYGYTF. Full variable domain (missing parts from reference TRBV11-1 and TRBJ1-2): EAEVAQSPRYKITEKSQAVAFWCDPISGHATLYWYRQILGQGPELLVQFQDESVVDDSQLPKDRFSAERLKGVDSTLKIQPAELGDSAMYLCASSHGVNYGYTFGSGTRLTVV.

The chain recombines TRBV28 with TRBJ2-7; 8 bases are a match to TRBD2. The ends lost 6 bases at V and 2 bases at J; junction bases unmatched: 9. Germline-derived CDR1 and CDR2 are MDHEN and SYDVKM. The CDR3 consists of 15 residues. The CDR3 DNA reads TGTGCCAGCAGGACCCCGGGGGGGGGTACCTACGAGCAGTACTTC. It translates to CASRTPGGGTYEQYF.

This rearrangement joins TRBV19 to TRBJ2-1; 9 positions agree with TRBD2. Losses at the gene ends were 7 bases for V and 0 bases for J; bases not matched to a gene: 13. The CDR3 loop spans 18 amino acids. Germline V CDR1 and CDR2: LNHDA, SQIVND (reference sequence). The CDR3 DNA reads TGTGCCAGTACGTATCTAGCGGGACCACTAAGCTCCTACAATGAGCAGTTCTTC. Amino acids: CASTYLAGPLSSYNEQFF.

V gene TRBV27 combines with J gene TRBJ2-7; 13 bases line up with TRBD2. The V segment lost 0 bases and the J segment 1 base; nucleotides outside the gene matches: 3. CDR1 and CDR2 (germline): MNHEY, SMNVEV (reference sequence). This CDR3 is 17 amino acids long. CDR3 nucleotide sequence: TGTGCCAGCAGTTTATCGGGACTAGCGGGGTCGTCCTACGAGCAGTACTTC. Amino acid sequence: CASSLSGLAGSSYEQYF.

This chain links TRBV28 with TRBJ1-2; possible D gene TRBD1, 6 bases. The CDR3 loop spans 15 amino acids. Germline V gene lookup returns CDR1 MDHEN and CDR2 SYDVKM. Deletions cut 3 bases from V and 3 bases from J, with 14 bases between. CDR3 nucleotide sequence: TGTGCCAGCAGTTTGTCGAGCAGGGGTCACTATGGCTACACCTTC. Its translation is CASSLSSRGHYGYTF.

The chain is built from TRBV19 and TRBJ2-7; 9 bases agree with TRBD1. The ends lost 5 bases at V and 2 bases at J; junction bases unmatched: 4. Per germline, CDR1 LNHDA and CDR2 SQIVND (reference sequence). The CDR3 loop spans 14 amino acids. The CDR3 sequence: CASSLTGGPYEQYF. The CDR3 nucleotides read TGTGCCAGTAGTCTGACAGGGGGTCCCTACGAGCAGTACTTC.

CDR3 sequence reads: CASSIAGFGNTEAFF. CDR3 coding DNA: TGTGCCAGTAGTATAGCCGGGTTTGGTAACACTGAAGCTTTCTTT. The chain carries TRBV19 and TRBJ1-1; D unclear. Germline V CDR1 and CDR2: LNHDA, SQIVND (reference sequence). The CDR3 runs 15 residues. Trimming removed 1 base at V and 2 bases at J, with 11 bases between.